This TCR beta chain was recovered during a study of identical twins. This clonotype was recorded at least ten times. Its antigen is not known. TCRdb independently ran MiXCR on the 5' RACE reads; one entry per CDR3 protein. Of 600,000 to 800,000 distinct CDR3 sequences listed, around 20% were seen once; the top ten hold around 4.4%. Whole-study results and caveats: Clonotypes of the beta chain that were abundant in cord blood carried fewer insertions (memory repertoires showed none).

In addition, the sample was reused for a study of T cells expressing NK-cell markers.

Sequenced: PBMCs. The receptor comes from a woman aged 18-29 years in good health.

Here the CDR3 reads CASSGQGGGEQFF. CDR3 sequence (DNA): TGTGCCAGCAGTGGACAGGGGGGGGGTGAGCAGTTCTTC. The chain carries TRBV12-3 or TRBV12-4 and TRBJ2-1, with 10 bases identical to TRBD1. The junction had 4 bases not matched to a gene; V was cut back by 5 bases and J by 9 bases. This CDR3 has 13 amino acids.